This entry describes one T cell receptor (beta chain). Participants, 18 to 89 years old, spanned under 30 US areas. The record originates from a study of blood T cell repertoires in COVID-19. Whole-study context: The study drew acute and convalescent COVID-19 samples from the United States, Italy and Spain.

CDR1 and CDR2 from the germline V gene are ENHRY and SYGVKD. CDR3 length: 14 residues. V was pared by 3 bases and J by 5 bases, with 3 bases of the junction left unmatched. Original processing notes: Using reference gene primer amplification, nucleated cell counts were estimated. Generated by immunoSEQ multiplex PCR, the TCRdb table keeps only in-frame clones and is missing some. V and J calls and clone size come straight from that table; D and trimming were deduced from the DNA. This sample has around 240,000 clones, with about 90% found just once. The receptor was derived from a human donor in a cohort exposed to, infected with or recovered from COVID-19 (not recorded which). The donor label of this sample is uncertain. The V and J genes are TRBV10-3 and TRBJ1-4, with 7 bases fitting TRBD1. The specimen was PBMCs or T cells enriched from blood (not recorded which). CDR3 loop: CAISEQGQNEKLFF. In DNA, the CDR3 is TGTGCCATCAGTGAACAGGGGCAAAATGAAAAACTGTTTTTT.